This T cell receptor (beta chain) was observed in a study of control samples from healthy donors and cancer patients. This table comes from immunoSEQ multiplex PCR, and its TCRdb copy is limited to in-frame clones, with some not included. The table has 400,000 to 450,000 clones, around 90% seen once. This CDR3 region has 14 residues. V was trimmed by 1 base and J by 3 bases, leaving 9 bases between them. Germline assignment: CDR1 LGHNA and CDR2 YNFKEQ. The gene calls are TRBV4-2 and TRBJ1-1; D ambiguous. Sequences were obtained from PBMCs. The origin of this receptor is a man aged 40-55 years with head and neck cancer. The CDR3 loop reads CASSQAGDDTEAFF. CDR3 nucleotides: TGTGCCAGCAGCCAAGCGGGAGATGACACTGAAGCTTTCTTT.